The clone carrying this T cell receptor beta chain was counted between two and nine times. Libraries were prepared by immunoSEQ multiplex PCR; TCRdb keeps only in-frame clonotypes and omits some of them. Of tens of thousands of clones in the sample, about 76% were seen once. CDR1 and CDR2 (germline): MDHEN, SYDVKM. The V end lost 3 bases, the J end lost 6 bases, and 15 bases lay between the germline ends. CDR3 length equals 14 residues. This entry comes from a study of memory CD4+ T cells and cytomegalovirus serostatus. The sort gate was single viable CD3+CD4+CD8-CD45RO+ cells for memory CD4+ T cells.

The TCR sequence derives from an adult in good health and CMV-seropositive. The chain carries TRBV28 and TRBJ2-7; D not certain. The sequencing sample was made of memory CD4+ T cells from blood. This CDR3 reads CASSFPSRQGEQYF. The DNA for the CDR3 is TGTGCCAGCAGTTTCCCGAGCAGGCAAGGCGAGCAGTACTTC.